This section outlines one TCR beta chain sequence together with its context. The antigen remains undetermined. This CDR3 has 14 residues. Germline-derived CDR1 and CDR2 are SGHDN and FVKESK. Between the trimmed V and J ends, which lost 3 bases and 2 bases, there was a span of 10 bases. Per donor, one heparinised blood draw averaged around 110 mL. Purity of each sorted population was above 98%. This sample stems from a study of beta chain features in type 1 diabetes. Study conclusions and caveats: A moderate, significant TCRB CDR3 shortening appeared in type 1 diabetes across four CD4+ subsets.

Sequenced material consisted of expressed TCRB transcripts (all of the isolated RNA was reverse transcribed). The average read count of naive, central memory and regulatory T cell samples was around 3.8 million. Using immunoSEQ multiplex PCR, the repertoire was profiled, and TCRdb retains in-frame clones only, with some absent. This table holds fewer than 550,000 clones, about an eighth found once. Sequencing was performed on naive CD4+ T cells from blood. This chain connects TRBV14 to TRBJ2-5; D remains unclear. The sequence was collected from a woman between 18 and 29 years old in good health. The CDR3 loop is CASSHRQIQETQYF. CDR3 DNA sequence: TGTGCCAGCAGCCACCGACAAATACAAGAGACCCAGTACTTC.